These 3 T cell receptor beta chains came from one sample sequenced in a study of cytomegalovirus exposure and HLA in healthy donors. The table came from immunoSEQ multiplex PCR; TCRdb's copy has only in-frame clones and leaves some out. In the table there are about 220,000 clones, approximately 87% of which are singletons. The sequencing input was PBMCs. These TCRs come from a man aged 18-30 years in good health and CMV-seronegative.

This chain joins TRBV4-3 and TRBJ1-6; D possibly corresponds to TRBD1 (6 bases). The CDR3 is 16 amino acids. V lost 0 bases to trimming and J lost 9 bases, with 15 bases between them. Per the germline V gene, CDR1 is LGHNA and CDR2 is YSLEER. CDR3 nucleotides: TGCGCCAGCAGCCAAGATATGTCGCGAGGGGGTTCACCCCTCCACTTT. Protein sequence: CASSQDMSRGGSPLHF.

As to this clone: Other DNA variants within this sample encode the same CDR3. V and J are TRBV9 and TRBJ1-3; unclear D gene. Germline loops: CDR1 SGDLS, CDR2 YYNGEE. The germline V and J ends were trimmed by 0 bases and 4 bases, with 8 bases remaining between them. CDR3 length: 14 residues. The CDR3 sequence: CASSVGGYGNTIYF. The CDR3, as DNA: TGTGCCAGCAGCGTAGGAGGGTACGGAAACACCATATATTTT.

V and J are TRBV30 and TRBJ2-7; D uncertain. Trimming pared 1 base from V and 3 bases from J, leaving 4 bases between. CDR1 GTSNPN and CDR2 SVGIG come from the germline V gene (reference sequence). The CDR3 covers 11 residues. CDR3 sequence: CAWSGYYEQYF. The CDR3, as DNA: TGTGCCTGGAGTGGCTACTACGAGCAGTACTTC.